Shown below are 21 T cell receptor beta chains from a single sample sequenced in a study of control samples from healthy donors and cancer patients. Method: immunoSEQ multiplex PCR; TCRdb's copy keeps in-frame clones and lacks some. The table has over 70,000 clones, roughly nine tenths seen once. The material sequenced was PBMCs. The source is a woman in her fifties or sixties with colorectal cancer.

The chain combines TRBV18 with TRBJ2-5; D remains ambiguous. Trimming stripped 6 bases from V and 2 bases from J, with 4 bases between. This CDR3 comprises 11 residues. Germline loops: CDR1 KGHSH, CDR2 LQKENI. The CDR3 here is CASSRQETQYF. The CDR3 DNA follows: TGTGCCAGCTCTCGACAAGAGACCCAGTACTTC.

The rearrangement links TRBV14 to TRBJ1-1; D ambiguous. The length of the CDR3 is 13 residues. Trimming cost V 4 bases and J 0 bases, with 6 bases left between them. CDR1 is SGHDN, CDR2 FVKESK, per germline. The DNA of the CDR3 is TGTGCCAGCAGCCTAAGTCTGAACACTGAAGCTTTCTTT. It codes for CASSLSLNTEAFF.

V and J are TRBV30 and TRBJ2-2; 7 positions agree with TRBD1. Germline V CDR1 and CDR2: GTSNPN, SVGIG (reference sequence). CDR3 size: 15 residues. Losses at the gene ends were 2 bases for V and 4 bases for J; bases not matched to a gene: 7. As DNA, the CDR3 is TGTGCCTGGAGTAGAGGGGGCGCGGGCACCGGGGAGCTGTTTTTT. This gives the protein CAWSRGGAGTGELFF.

This chain joins TRBV20-1 and TRBJ1-1; weak D call: TRBD1 (6 bases). This CDR3 comprises 11 residues. V lost 2 bases and J lost 6, with 7 bases in between. Germline CDR1 and CDR2: DFQATT and SNEGSKA (reference sequence). CDR3 in DNA: TGCAGTGCTAGATGGACAGCTGAAGCTTTCTTT. Its translation: CSARWTAEAFF.

This rearrangement joins TRBV18 to TRBJ1-2; TRBD1 aligns across 7 bases. J lost 1 base, V lost 6 bases, and 8 bases had no gene match. The germline V gene has CDR1 KGHSH and CDR2 LQKENI. The CDR3 runs 15 residues. The CDR3 sequence: CASSLTGRVNYGYTF. Here the CDR3 DNA reads TGTGCCAGCTCGCTGACAGGGAGGGTTAACTATGGCTACACCTTC.

This clone has just a few counts. The J gene is TRBJ2-1, the V gene TRBV9; either TRBD1 or TRBD2 may supply D (5 bases each). The length of the CDR3 is 15 residues. The V gene lost 3 bases and the J gene lost 8 bases, with 18 bases spanning the gap. Germline CDR1 SGDLS, CDR2 YYNGEE. CDR3 amino acids: CASSARDGWVDEQFF. CDR3 DNA sequence: TGTGCCAGCAGCGCCCGGGACGGTTGGGTCGATGAGCAGTTCTTC.

This chain joins TRBV7-2 and TRBJ2-1; 12 nucleotides match TRBD2. Trimming at V came to 3 bases and at J to 7 bases, leaving 1 base not matched to a gene. Germline values: CDR1 SGHTA, CDR2 FQGNSA. CDR3 length equals 14 residues. This CDR3 is CASSFGLAGNEQFF. DNA of the CDR3: TGTGCCAGCAGCTTTGGACTAGCGGGGAATGAGCAGTTCTTC.

The chain recombines TRBV12-3 or TRBV12-4 with TRBJ2-2; D is undetermined. CDR3 length: 13 residues. The V and J ends lost 5 bases and 4 bases respectively, with 8 bases between them. Here the CDR3 DNA reads TGTGCCAGCAGTCCTTCGGGCACCGGGGAGCTGTTTTTT. It encodes CASSPSGTGELFF.

The chain is built from TRBV6-5 and TRBJ2-3, with D possibly called TRBD1 or TRBD2 (7 bases each). The V end lost 7 bases, the J end lost 4 bases, and 15 bases lay between the germline ends. Germline V gene lookup returns CDR1 MNHEY and CDR2 SVGAGI. The CDR3 length is 14 residues. CDR3 DNA sequence: TGTGCCAGCACTCAGGGGGGGGGCGCAGATACGCAGTATTTT. Protein product: CASTQGGGADTQYF.

The chain carries TRBV4-2 and TRBJ2-1, with TRBD2 matching 7 bases. With V trimmed by 4 bases and J by 4 bases, 16 bases remained unmatched. The CDR3 sequence is 18 residues long. Germline V gene data show CDR1 as LGHNA and CDR2 as YNFKEQ. The CDR3 loop reads CASSRLPRVAGDYNEQFF. CDR3 sequence (DNA): TGTGCCAGCAGCCGACTCCCCCGGGTGGCGGGGGATTACAATGAGCAGTTCTTC.

V gene TRBV7-2 combines with J gene TRBJ1-6; D not certain. V was trimmed by 2 bases and J by 7 bases, leaving 9 bases between them. Germline CDR1 and CDR2: SGHTA and FQGNSA. The CDR3 sequence is 14 residues long. CDR3 bases: TGTGCCAGCAGCTTATTACAGCTAAATTCACCCCTCCACTTT. Its translation: CASSLLQLNSPLHF.

The chain has TRBV5-8 and TRBJ2-3, with 7 bases lining up with TRBD2. CDR1 is SGHTS and CDR2 is YDEGEE in the germline V gene. Unmatched junction bases numbered 4, after V lost 0 bases and J lost 0 bases. This CDR3 region has 16 residues. The CDR3 sequence is CASSLATSSSTDTQYF. DNA for the CDR3: TGTGCCAGCAGCTTGGCGACTAGCTCTAGCACAGATACGCAGTATTTT.

Written as DNA, the CDR3 is TGTGCCAGCAGCGTAGGGGGGCCTGGAAACACCATATATTTT. Translation gives CASSVGGPGNTIYF. The chain has TRBV9 and TRBJ1-3; a weak D match, TRBD1 (6 bases). Germline V gives CDR1 SGDLS, CDR2 YYNGEE. V shed 0 bases and J shed 2 bases, with 6 bases lying between them. CDR3 length: 14 amino acids.

The chain couples TRBV18 to TRBJ1-1, with 7 bases matching TRBD1. Germline V gives CDR1 KGHSH, CDR2 LQKENI. The CDR3 loop spans 13 amino acids. The V segment lost 0 bases and the J segment 7 bases; nucleotides outside the gene matches: 2. The CDR3 DNA reads TGTGCCAGCTCACCACCGGGACAGCTTGAAGCTTTCTTT. Protein: CASSPPGQLEAFF.

This chain links TRBV4-1 with TRBJ1-1; D is unclear. V dropped 0 bases and J dropped 3 bases, with 8 bases sitting between them. CDR1 and CDR2 from the germline V gene are MGHRA and YSYEKL. The CDR3 runs 14 residues. The DNA for the CDR3 is TGCGCCAGCAGCCAAGATCTTGGGGACACTGAAGCTTTCTTT. Amino acid sequence: CASSQDLGDTEAFF.

The chain is built from TRBV9 and TRBJ2-1; 8 nucleotides match TRBD2. The CDR3 loop spans 15 amino acids. Unmatched junction bases numbered 4, after V lost 0 bases and J lost 5 bases. Per germline, CDR1 SGDLS and CDR2 YYNGEE. CDR3 bases: TGTGCCAGCAGCGTAGACGGGGGGGCCCACAATGAGCAGTTCTTC. It specifies CASSVDGGAHNEQFF.

The CDR3 sequence: CASSQERGRNTEAFF. The CDR3 coding sequence is TGTGCCAGCAGCCAAGAGCGGGGGCGGAACACTGAAGCTTTCTTT. The chain has TRBV3-1 (or the pseudogene TRBV3-2) and TRBJ1-1; a possible D gene is TRBD1 (6 bases). Trimming took 0 bases from V and 1 from J, leaving 9 bases between them. The CDR3 totals 15 residues. Germline CDR1 and CDR2: LGHDT and YNNKEL (reference sequence).

The rearrangement joins TRBV19 to TRBJ1-4, with a tentative D call TRBD1 (6 bases). Trimming stripped 7 bases from V and 5 bases from J, with 17 bases between. The CDR3 sequence is 15 residues long. Per the germline V gene, CDR1 is LNHDA and CDR2 is SQIVND (reference sequence). CDR3 DNA sequence: TGTGCCAGTACGCTTGTGGGGGGGCCGAATGAAAAACTGTTTTTT. This translates into CASTLVGGPNEKLFF.

The chain couples TRBV21-1 to TRBJ2-2; the table calls TRBD2, which could not be checked here. TRBV21-1 is flagged as a pseudogene. CDR3 size: 17 residues. For the CDR3, the DNA is TGTGCCAGCAGCAAAGGCCGGGTAGCGGGGGGTGACGGGGAGCTGTTTTTT. This gives the protein CASSKGRVAGGDGELFF.

The chain has TRBV9 and TRBJ1-1, with unresolved D. Germline V CDR1 and CDR2: SGDLS, YYNGEE. This CDR3 has 13 amino acids. V lost 1 base, J lost 7 bases, and 11 bases lay in between. The CDR3 coding sequence is TGTGCCAGCAGCGTAAATAGTGTGGGTGAAGCTTTCTTT. This encodes CASSVNSVGEAFF.

The J gene is TRBJ2-3, the V gene TRBV3-1 (or the pseudogene TRBV3-2); D unclear. This CDR3 has 13 residues. V dropped 1 base and J dropped 5 bases, with 7 bases sitting between them. The germline V gene encodes CDR1 LGHDT and CDR2 YNNKEL (reference sequence). The CDR3 region has the DNA TGTGCCAGCAGCCAAGTCAAGGGAGATACGCAGTATTTT. This encodes CASSQVKGDTQYF.